This passage covers 18 T cell receptor beta chains from one sample sequenced in a study of T cell repertoires in aging, cancer and after chemotherapy. TRB rearrangements spanning V, D and J were amplified using mixed TRB-A/B primers. TCRdb redid the calling of the multiplex PCR reads with MiXCR, one entry per CDR3 protein. The sample shows 20,000 or so distinct CDR3 sequences, over 35% of them seen only once. TCR beta rearrangements were amplified from peripheral blood genomic DNA. What was sequenced was blood. Source of these receptors: a human donor with a solid tumor.

The chain combines TRBV10-3 with TRBJ2-2, with D tentatively TRBD1 (6 bases). The ends were cut back, 6 bases at V and 2 bases at J, with 16 bases in the middle. Germline CDR1 ENHRY, CDR2 SYGVKD. The CDR3 spans 16 residues. In DNA form, the CDR3 reads TGTGCCATCAGGCCCAGCCGGGACACCAACACCGGGGAGCTGTTTTTT. Translated: CAIRPSRDTNTGELFF.

The chain has TRBV7-9 and TRBJ1-2, with D maybe TRBD1 (5 bases). Trimming shortened V by 5 bases and J by 4 bases, and 17 bases separated the two germline ends. Germline V CDR1 and CDR2: SEHNR, FQNEAQ (reference sequence). The CDR3 totals 15 residues. In DNA form, the CDR3 reads TGTGCCAGCAGCCCCGGGACCGTGGCGATCTATGGCTACACCTTC. This sequence encodes CASSPGTVAIYGYTF.

The J gene is TRBJ2-3, the V gene TRBV7-3; D not certain. This CDR3 is built from 13 residues. Trimming took 6 bases from V and 4 from J, leaving 11 bases between them. Germline V gene data show CDR1 as SGHTA and CDR2 as FQGTGA. The CDR3 DNA sequence: TGTGCCAGCAGTTCCATGTTACCAGATACGCAGTATTTT. Protein: CASSSMLPDTQYF.

This clonotype was counted between two and nine times. The rearrangement links TRBV6-2 or TRBV6-3 to TRBJ1-5, with TRBD1 as a possible D gene (5 bases). This CDR3 region has 14 residues. Germline CDR1 MNHEY, CDR2 SVGEGT. V was trimmed by 10 bases and J by 0 bases, leaving 13 bases between them. The CDR3: CATCLRGSNQPQHF. DNA for the CDR3: TGTGCCACCTGTCTTAGGGGTAGCAATCAGCCCCAGCATTTT.

By share of the sample, this clonotype is medium-sized. V usage is TRBV29-1 and J usage is TRBJ2-1; TRBD1 aligns across 11 bases. The J segment lost 6 bases and the V segment lost 5 bases, leaving 6 bases of the junction unmatched. Germline lookup yields CDR1 SQVTM and CDR2 ANQGSEA. This CDR3 has 14 amino acids. The CDR3 DNA follows: TGCAGCGTTCAAAGAGGGACAGGGGGCAATGAGCAGTTCTTC. The encoded protein is CSVQRGTGGNEQFF.

The V call is TRBV13, the J call TRBJ2-7, with 11 bases fitting TRBD2. CDR1 and CDR2 from the germline V gene are PRHDT and FYEKMQ (reference sequence). V lost 5 bases, J lost 3 bases, and 6 bases stayed unmatched. This CDR3 is 15 amino acids long. The CDR3 DNA is TGTGCCAGCAGCCCTCAGACTAGCGGGATCTACGAGCAGTACTTC. The encoded protein is CASSPQTSGIYEQYF.

The rearrangement uses TRBV7-9 and TRBJ1-2; tentative D call: TRBD1 (5 bases). Trimming removed 5 bases at V and 4 bases at J, with 11 bases between. Germline assignment: CDR1 SEHNR and CDR2 FQNEAQ (reference sequence). The CDR3 has 13 amino acids. The CDR3 reads CASSLGTAYGYTF. The CDR3 nucleotides are TGTGCCAGCAGCCTGGGGACGGCCTATGGCTACACCTTC.

J is TRBJ1-1 and V is TRBV10-3; D is possibly TRBD1 (5 bases). Germline CDR1 reads ENHRY; CDR2 reads SYGVKD. V was trimmed by 6 bases and J by 4 bases, leaving 12 bases between them. The CDR3 is 13 residues long. The CDR3 region has the DNA TGTGCCATCAGCCGGGACGGCGCCACTGAAGCTTTCTTT. Protein: CAISRDGATEAFF.

This sequence joins TRBV30 and TRBJ1-2; D unclear. V was pared by 4 bases and J by 7 bases, with 19 bases between. Germline assignment: CDR1 GTSNPN and CDR2 SVGIG (reference sequence). The CDR3 runs 14 residues. In DNA form, the CDR3 reads TGTGCCTGGACCCGCCAAGGGCCCCTACTTGGCTACACCTTC. It is translated as CAWTRQGPLLGYTF.

The chain uses TRBV18 and TRBJ2-5; possibly TRBD1 for D (6 bases). This CDR3 has 13 residues. Germline-derived CDR1 and CDR2 are KGHSH and LQKENI. Between the trimmed V and J ends, which lost 3 bases and 5 bases, there was a span of 10 bases. CDR3 protein: CASSPQGRETQYF. For the CDR3, the DNA is TGTGCCAGCTCACCTCAGGGGCGGGAGACCCAGTACTTC.

In the case of this clonotype: An end of the junction differs from the germline gene, which may be a read error. The J gene is TRBJ1-2, the V gene TRBV5-5; D is possibly TRBD1 (5 bases). The length of the CDR3 is 11 residues. Germline CDR1 SGHKS, CDR2 YYEKEE (reference sequence). The CDR3 coding sequence is TGTGCCAGCAGCTTGGTGGGGGGGATGGCCTTC. Its translation: CASSLVGGMAF.

This sequence joins TRBV6-5 and TRBJ2-7; the match to TRBD1 covers 8 bases. The CDR3 contains 18 residues. The germline V gene encodes CDR1 MNHEY and CDR2 SVGAGI. Trimming at V came to 4 bases and at J to 2 bases, leaving 16 bases not matched to a gene. DNA of the CDR3: TGTGCCAGCAGTTCGGACAGGGCAATGGGTACTAGCCCCTACGAGCAGTACTTC. It specifies CASSSDRAMGTSPYEQYF.

The table lists this clonotype with a few counts. This sequence joins TRBV5-5 and TRBJ2-1; 10 positions agree with TRBD2. Losses at the gene ends were 0 bases for V and 7 bases for J; bases not matched to a gene: 10. Germline-derived CDR1 and CDR2 are SGHKS and YYEKEE (reference sequence). CDR3 length: 17 amino acids. CDR3 bases: TGTGCCAGCAGCTTGGGCCTCCCAGCGGGAGGGCGGAATGAGCAGTTCTTC. This gives the protein CASSLGLPAGGRNEQFF.

The chain joins TRBV30 to TRBJ2-1; TRBD2 is a possible D gene (6 bases). This CDR3 comprises 14 residues. V gave up 2 bases and J gave up 9 bases, with 17 bases separating them. Germline CDR1 is GTSNPN and CDR2 is SVGIG (reference sequence). The CDR3 DNA reads TGTGCCTGGAGTATCGGGGGTCCTGGTGGTGAGCAGTTCTTC. This translates into CAWSIGGPGGEQFF.

This clonotype was seen only a few times. This CDR3 is CASSKASSGNTIYF. DNA for the CDR3: TGTGCCAGCAGCAAGGCGAGCTCTGGAAACACCATATATTTT. The chain couples TRBV6-2 or TRBV6-3 to TRBJ1-3; D is unresolved. V was cut by 6 bases and J by 0 bases, with 9 bases left in between. The CDR3 extends over 14 amino acids. CDR1 is MNHEY, CDR2 SVGEGT, per germline.

The chain carries TRBV5-5 and TRBJ2-3, with 9 positions matching TRBD2. Germline lookup yields CDR1 SGHKS and CDR2 YYEKEE (reference sequence). V gave up 2 bases and J gave up 4 bases; unmatched junction bases: 5. This CDR3 contains 15 residues. CDR3 sequence: CASSFAGGQADTQYF. In DNA, the CDR3 is TGTGCCAGCAGCTTTGCGGGGGGGCAAGCAGATACGCAGTATTTT.

The chain uses TRBV18 and TRBJ2-7, with unresolved D. Germline V gives CDR1 KGHSH, CDR2 LQKENI. The CDR3 spans 13 residues. Trimming pared 0 bases from V and 5 bases from J, leaving 8 bases between. The CDR3 DNA is TGTGCCAGCTCACCACCGGGGATTAACGAGCAGTACTTC. Protein sequence: CASSPPGINEQYF.

This chain links TRBV6-6 with TRBJ2-6, with D possibly being TRBD2 (6 bases). This CDR3 is built from 14 residues. V was clipped by 7 bases and J by 3 bases, with 10 bases between them. Germline V gene data show CDR1 as MNHNY and CDR2 as SVGAGI (reference sequence). The CDR3 loop reads CASNLGGGANVLTF. Written as DNA, the CDR3 is TGTGCCAGCAATCTGGGGGGTGGGGCCAACGTCCTGACTTTC.